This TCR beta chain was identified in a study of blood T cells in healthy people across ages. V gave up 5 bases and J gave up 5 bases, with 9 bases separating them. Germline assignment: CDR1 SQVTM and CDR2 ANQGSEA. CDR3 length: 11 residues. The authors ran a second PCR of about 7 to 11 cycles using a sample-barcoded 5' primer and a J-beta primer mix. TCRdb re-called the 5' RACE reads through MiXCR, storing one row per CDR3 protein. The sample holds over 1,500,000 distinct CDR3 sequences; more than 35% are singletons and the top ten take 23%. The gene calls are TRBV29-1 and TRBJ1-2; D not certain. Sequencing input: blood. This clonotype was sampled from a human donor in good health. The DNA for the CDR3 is TGCAGCGTTTTCCGGGAGTATGGCTACACCTTC. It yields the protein CSVFREYGYTF.